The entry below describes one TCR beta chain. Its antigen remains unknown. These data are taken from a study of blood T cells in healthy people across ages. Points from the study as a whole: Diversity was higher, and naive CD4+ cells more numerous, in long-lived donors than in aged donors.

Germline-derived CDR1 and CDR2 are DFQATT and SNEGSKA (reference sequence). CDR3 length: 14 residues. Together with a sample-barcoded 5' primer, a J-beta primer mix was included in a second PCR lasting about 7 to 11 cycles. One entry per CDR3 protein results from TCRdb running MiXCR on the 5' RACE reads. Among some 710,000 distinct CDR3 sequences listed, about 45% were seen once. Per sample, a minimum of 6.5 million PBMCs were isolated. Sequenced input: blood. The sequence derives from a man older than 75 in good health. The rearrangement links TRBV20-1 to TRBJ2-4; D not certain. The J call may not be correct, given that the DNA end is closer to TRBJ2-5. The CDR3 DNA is TGCAGTGCTAGAGAAGGAACTACCCAAGAGACCCAGTACTTC. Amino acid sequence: CSAREGTTQETQYF.